What follows describes a single T cell receptor (beta chain). Its antigen is undetermined. PCR primers comprised 60 Vbeta and 13 Jbeta primers. TCRdb's table, derived via immunoSEQ multiplex PCR, lists solely in-frame clones and lacks some. The listing records more than 30,000 clones. This sample stems from a study of cytomegalovirus exposure and HLA in healthy donors. Study conclusions and caveats: Being productive about 87% or about 30% of the time was typical of most TCR beta V segments in an earlier analysis. A few V segments could not be told apart, such as TRBV6-2 and TRBV6-3, and were left out. As a later analysis revealed, the rate of TCR association differed by HLA locus, with DRB1 most and HLA-C fewest.

The CDR3 consists of 13 residues. The germline CDR1 and CDR2 sequences are SGDLS and YYNGEE. Deletions cut 4 bases from V and 1 base from J, with 9 bases between. The sample consisted of PBMCs. This chain links TRBV9 with TRBJ2-7; tentative D call: TRBD1 (5 bases). The sequence came from a man aged 40-55 years in good health and CMV-seropositive. CDR3 nucleotides: TGTGCCAGCAGCTTAGACAGTTCCTACGAGCAGTACTTC. This encodes CASSLDSSYEQYF.